This T cell receptor (beta chain) was profiled in a study of OX40 agonist ivuxolimab in advanced cancers. Overall study: Patients' therapy was ivuxolimab, an antibody that acts as an agonist of OX40 (CD134). Partial response was recorded in three patients: one hepatocellular carcinoma and two cutaneous melanoma cases.

There are 16 residues in the CDR3. CDR1 and CDR2 from the germline V gene are SGHKS and YYEKEE (reference sequence). Trimming took 1 base from V and 3 from J; bases not matched to a gene: 4. This clone was observed a single time. Assay: immunoSEQ multiplex PCR; the TCRdb copy retains only in-frame clones and omits some. In the table there are more than 80,000 clones, about 92% of which are singletons. The material was CD4+ or CD8+ T cells sorted from blood, obtained in a trial of the OX40 agonist ivuxolimab. The V gene is TRBV5-5, the J gene TRBJ2-1; 10 bases line up with TRBD2. This clonotype originated in an adult with an advanced solid tumor such as melanoma, head and neck, liver or kidney cancer. In DNA, the CDR3 is TGTGCCAGCAGCTTGAGTGGACTAGCGGACTACAATGAGCAGTTCTTC. Translation gives CASSLSGLADYNEQFF.